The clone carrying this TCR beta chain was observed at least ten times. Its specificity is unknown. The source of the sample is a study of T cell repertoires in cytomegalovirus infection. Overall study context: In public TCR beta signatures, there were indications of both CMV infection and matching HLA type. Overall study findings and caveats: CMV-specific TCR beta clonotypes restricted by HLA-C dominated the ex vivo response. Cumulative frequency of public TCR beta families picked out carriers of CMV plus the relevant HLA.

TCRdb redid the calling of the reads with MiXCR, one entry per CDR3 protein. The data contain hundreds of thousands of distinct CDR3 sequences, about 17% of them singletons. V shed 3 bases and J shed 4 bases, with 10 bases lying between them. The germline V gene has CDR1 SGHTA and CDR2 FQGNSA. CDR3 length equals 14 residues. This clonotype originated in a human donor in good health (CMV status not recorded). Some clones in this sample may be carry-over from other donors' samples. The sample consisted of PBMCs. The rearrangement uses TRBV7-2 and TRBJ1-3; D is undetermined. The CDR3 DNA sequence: TGTGCCAGCAGCTTCAGGAGCGGCGGAAACACCATATATTTT. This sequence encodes CASSFRSGGNTIYF.